The 4 T cell receptor beta chains below all came from one sample that was sequenced in a study of shared clonotypes between healthy human individuals. Positively selected for CCR7, the CD45RO-negative cells used as naive CD8 cells excluded terminally differentiated effector memory CD45RA+ cells. Generated by immunoSEQ multiplex PCR, the TCRdb table keeps only in-frame clones and is missing some. This repertoire shows roughly 850,000 clones, around 96% found once; its top ten account for about 0.25%. The sequenced sample was naive CD8+ T cells sorted from blood. These receptors came from a man aged 25-45 years in good health.

The rearrangement joins TRBV28 to TRBJ2-7, with D uncertain. The CDR3 has 17 amino acids. Germline loops: CDR1 MDHEN, CDR2 SYDVKM. Between the trimmed V and J ends, which lost 3 bases and 0 bases, there was a span of 18 bases. Here the CDR3 reads CASSFPRSYWSSYEQYF. In DNA, the CDR3 is TGTGCCAGCAGTTTTCCCCGGAGTTACTGGAGCTCCTACGAGCAGTACTTC.

The chain employs TRBV6-6 and TRBJ2-7; tentatively, D is TRBD2 (5 bases). V lost 4 bases and J 6 bases, leaving 22 bases between the germline ends. The CDR3 extends over 16 amino acids. Germline lookup yields CDR1 MNHNY and CDR2 SVGAGI (reference sequence). CDR3 sequence: CASSFGRDQDLREQYF. CDR3 nucleotides: TGTGCCAGCAGTTTCGGCCGGGATCAGGACCTACGCGAGCAGTACTTC.

The chain recombines TRBV27 with TRBJ2-5; 9 bases are a match to TRBD2. CDR1 is MNHEY, CDR2 SMNVEV, per germline (reference sequence). The CDR3 loop spans 16 amino acids. V dropped 7 bases and J dropped 4; count of bases not matched to a gene: 13. CDR3 sequence: CASKDLRAGGRETQYF. In nucleotides, the CDR3 is TGTGCCAGCAAGGATCTCAGGGCGGGAGGGCGAGAGACCCAGTACTTC.

This clone has a single count. This sample includes further DNA sequences coding for the same CDR3. The chain recombines TRBV19 with TRBJ2-2, with 8 positions matching TRBD2. Germline trimming cut 3 bases from V and 4 bases from J; bases unmatched to any gene: 1. CDR3 length: 14 residues. The V gene's germline CDR1 is LNHDA and CDR2 SQIVND (reference sequence). The CDR3 DNA is TGTGCCAGTAGTATTAGCGGGACCACCGGGGAGCTGTTTTTT. Its translation is CASSISGTTGELFF.